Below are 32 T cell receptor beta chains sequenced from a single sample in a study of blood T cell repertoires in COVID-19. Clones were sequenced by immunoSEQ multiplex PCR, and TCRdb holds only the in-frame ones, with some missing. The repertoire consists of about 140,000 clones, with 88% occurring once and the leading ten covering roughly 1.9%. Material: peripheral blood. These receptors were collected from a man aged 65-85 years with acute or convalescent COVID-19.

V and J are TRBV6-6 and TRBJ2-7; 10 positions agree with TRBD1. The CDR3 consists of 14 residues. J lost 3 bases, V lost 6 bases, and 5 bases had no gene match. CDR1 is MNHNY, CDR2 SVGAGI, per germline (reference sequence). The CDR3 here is CASSETGGLYEQYF. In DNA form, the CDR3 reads TGTGCCAGCAGCGAGACAGGGGGCCTCTACGAGCAGTACTTC.

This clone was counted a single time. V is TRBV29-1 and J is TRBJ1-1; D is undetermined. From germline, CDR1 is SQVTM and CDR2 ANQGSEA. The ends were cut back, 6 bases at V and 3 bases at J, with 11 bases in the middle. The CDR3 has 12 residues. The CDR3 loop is CSVAGGYTEAFF. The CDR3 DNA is TGCAGCGTGGCCGGCGGGTACACTGAAGCTTTCTTT.

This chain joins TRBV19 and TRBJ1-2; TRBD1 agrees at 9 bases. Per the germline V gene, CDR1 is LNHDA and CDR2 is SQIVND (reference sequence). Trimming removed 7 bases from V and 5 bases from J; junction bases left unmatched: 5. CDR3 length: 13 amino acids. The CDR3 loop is CASNSGQGYGYTF. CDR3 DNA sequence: TGTGCCAGTAACTCGGGACAGGGATATGGCTACACCTTC.

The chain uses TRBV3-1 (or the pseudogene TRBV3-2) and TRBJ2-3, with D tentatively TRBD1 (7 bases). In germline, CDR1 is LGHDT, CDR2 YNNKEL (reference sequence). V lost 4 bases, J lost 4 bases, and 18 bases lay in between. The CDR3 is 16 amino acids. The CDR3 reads CASSRRGQGEADTQYF. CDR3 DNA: TGTGCCAGCAGCCGAAGGGGGCAGGGGGAGGCAGATACGCAGTATTTT.

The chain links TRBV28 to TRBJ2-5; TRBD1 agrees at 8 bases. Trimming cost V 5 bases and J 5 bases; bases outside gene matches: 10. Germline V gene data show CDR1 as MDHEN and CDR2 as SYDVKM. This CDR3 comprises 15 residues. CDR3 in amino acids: CASSIPQGAGETQYF. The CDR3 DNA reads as TGTGCCAGCAGTATCCCCCAGGGGGCTGGGGAGACCCAGTACTTC.

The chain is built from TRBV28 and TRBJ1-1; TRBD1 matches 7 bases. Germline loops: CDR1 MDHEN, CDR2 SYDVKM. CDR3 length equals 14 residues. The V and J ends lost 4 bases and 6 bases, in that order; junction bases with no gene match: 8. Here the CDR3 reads CASSSTGSKAEAFF. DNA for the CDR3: TGTGCCAGCAGTTCGACAGGGTCCAAGGCTGAAGCTTTCTTT.

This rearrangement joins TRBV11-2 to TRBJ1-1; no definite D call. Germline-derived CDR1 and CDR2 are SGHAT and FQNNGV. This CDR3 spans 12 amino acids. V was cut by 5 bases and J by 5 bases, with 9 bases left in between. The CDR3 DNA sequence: TGTGCCAGCAGCAGAGGTCGGACTGAAGCTTTCTTT. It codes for CASSRGRTEAFF.

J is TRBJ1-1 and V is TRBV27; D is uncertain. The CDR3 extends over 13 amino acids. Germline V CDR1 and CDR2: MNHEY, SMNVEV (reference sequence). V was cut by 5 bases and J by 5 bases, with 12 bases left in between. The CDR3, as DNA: TGTGCCAGCAGTCGACTCCCGTGGACTGAAGCTTTCTTT. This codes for CASSRLPWTEAFF.

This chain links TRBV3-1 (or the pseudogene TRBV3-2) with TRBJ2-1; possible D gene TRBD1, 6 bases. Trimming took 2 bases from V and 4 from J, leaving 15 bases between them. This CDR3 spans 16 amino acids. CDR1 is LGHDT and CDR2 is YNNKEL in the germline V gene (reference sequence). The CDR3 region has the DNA TGTGCCAGCAGCCAAACGAAAGACAGGCAGTACAATGAGCAGTTCTTC. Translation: CASSQTKDRQYNEQFF.

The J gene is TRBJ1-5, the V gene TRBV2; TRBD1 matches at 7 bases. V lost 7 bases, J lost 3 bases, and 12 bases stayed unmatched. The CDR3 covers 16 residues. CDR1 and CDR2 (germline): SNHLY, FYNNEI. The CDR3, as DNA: TGTGCCAGCAACCGAGGAGGGGGCCCGAACAATCAGCCCCAGCATTTT. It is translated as CASNRGGGPNNQPQHF. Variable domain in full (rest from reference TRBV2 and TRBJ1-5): EPEVTQTPSHQVTQMGQEVILRCVPISNHLYFYWYRQILGQKVEFLVSFYNNEISEKSEIFDDQFSVERPDGSNFTLKIRSTKLEDSAMYFCASNRGGGPNNQPQHFGDGTRLSIL.

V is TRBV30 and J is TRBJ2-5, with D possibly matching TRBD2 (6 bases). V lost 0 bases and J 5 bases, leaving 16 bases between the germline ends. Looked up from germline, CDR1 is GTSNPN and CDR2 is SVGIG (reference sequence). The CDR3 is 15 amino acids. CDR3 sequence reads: CAWSVYRGTLETQYF. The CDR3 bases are TGTGCCTGGAGTGTATATCGGGGGACCCTTGAGACCCAGTACTTC.

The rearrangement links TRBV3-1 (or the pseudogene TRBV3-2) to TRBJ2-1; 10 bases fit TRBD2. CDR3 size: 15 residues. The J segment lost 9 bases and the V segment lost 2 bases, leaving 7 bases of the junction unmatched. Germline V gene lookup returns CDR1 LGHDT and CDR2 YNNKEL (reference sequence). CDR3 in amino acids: CASSQILAGVSEQFF. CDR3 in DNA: TGTGCCAGCAGCCAAATCCTAGCGGGAGTTAGTGAGCAGTTCTTC.

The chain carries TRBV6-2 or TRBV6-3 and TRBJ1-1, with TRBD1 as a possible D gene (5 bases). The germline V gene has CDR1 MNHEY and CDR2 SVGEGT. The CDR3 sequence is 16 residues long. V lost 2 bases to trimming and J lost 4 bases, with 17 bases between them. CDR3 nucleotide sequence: TGTGCCAGCAGTTACCCTCAACGGCAGGGAGGCACTGAAGCTTTCTTT. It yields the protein CASSYPQRQGGTEAFF.

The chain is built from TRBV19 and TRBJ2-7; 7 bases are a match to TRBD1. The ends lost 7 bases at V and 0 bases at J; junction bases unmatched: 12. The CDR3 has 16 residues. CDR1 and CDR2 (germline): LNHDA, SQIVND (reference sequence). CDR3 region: CASTIGQGVISYEQYF. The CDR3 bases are TGTGCCAGTACTATCGGGCAGGGGGTAATCTCCTACGAGCAGTACTTC.

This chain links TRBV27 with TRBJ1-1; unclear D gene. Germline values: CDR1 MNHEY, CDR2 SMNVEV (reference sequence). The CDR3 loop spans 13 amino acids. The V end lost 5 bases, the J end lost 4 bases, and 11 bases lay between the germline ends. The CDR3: CASSPPRGTEAFF. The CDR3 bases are TGTGCCAGCAGTCCGCCGCGGGGCACTGAAGCTTTCTTT.

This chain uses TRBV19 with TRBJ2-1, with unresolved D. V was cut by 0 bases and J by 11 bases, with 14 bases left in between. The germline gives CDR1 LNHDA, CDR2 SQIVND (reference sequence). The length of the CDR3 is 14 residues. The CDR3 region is CASSIDPSVSKQFF. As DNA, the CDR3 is TGTGCCAGTAGTATAGATCCCAGTGTAAGTAAGCAGTTCTTC. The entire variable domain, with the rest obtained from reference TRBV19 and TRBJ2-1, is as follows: DGGITQSPKYLFRKEGQNVTLSCEQNLNHDAMYWYRQDPGQGLRLIYYSQIVNDFQKGDIAEGYSVSREKKESFPLTVTSAQKNPTAFYLCASSIDPSVSKQFFGPGTRLTVL.

The CDR3 here is CASQTGTGNTGELFF. CDR3 nucleotides: TGTGCCAGCCAAACCGGGACAGGAAACACCGGGGAGCTGTTTTTT. The chain couples TRBV6-5 to TRBJ2-2; TRBD1 matches 8 bases. The CDR3 has 15 amino acids. After removal of 8 bases from V and 2 bases from J, the junction contained 7 bases not matched to a gene. CDR1 and CDR2 (germline): MNHEY, SVGAGI.

This CDR3 reads CASSPQGENTEAFF. The CDR3 region has the DNA TGTGCCAGCTCACCACAGGGGGAAAACACTGAAGCTTTCTTT. The rearrangement uses TRBV18 and TRBJ1-1; D possibly corresponds to TRBD1 (6 bases). V dropped 1 base and J dropped 2 bases, with 8 bases sitting between them. The CDR3 extends over 14 amino acids. Germline CDR1 reads KGHSH; CDR2 reads LQKENI.

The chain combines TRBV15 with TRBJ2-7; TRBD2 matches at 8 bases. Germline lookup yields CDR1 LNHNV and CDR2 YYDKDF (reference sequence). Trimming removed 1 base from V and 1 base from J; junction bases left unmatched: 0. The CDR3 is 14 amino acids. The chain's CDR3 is CATSRAGGSYEQYF. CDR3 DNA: TGTGCCACCAGCAGAGCGGGAGGGTCCTACGAGCAGTACTTC.

The CDR3 sequence is CATSDSSLNTEAFF. DNA for the CDR3: TGTGCCACCAGTGACTCGAGCTTGAACACTGAAGCTTTCTTT. The chain combines TRBV24-1 with TRBJ1-1; D not resolved. CDR1 and CDR2 (germline): KGHDR, SFDVKD. CDR3 length: 14 residues. V lost 4 bases and J 0 bases, leaving 8 bases between the germline ends.

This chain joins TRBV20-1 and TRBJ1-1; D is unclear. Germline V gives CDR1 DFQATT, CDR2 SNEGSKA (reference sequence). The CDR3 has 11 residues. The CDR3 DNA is TGCATTGGGCAGATGAACACTGAAGCTTTCTTT. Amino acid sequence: CIGQMNTEAFF.

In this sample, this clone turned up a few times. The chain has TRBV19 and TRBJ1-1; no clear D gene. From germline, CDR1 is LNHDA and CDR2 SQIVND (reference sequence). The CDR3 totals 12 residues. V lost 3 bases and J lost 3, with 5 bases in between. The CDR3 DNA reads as TGTGCCAGTAGTATTGCGGACACTGAAGCTTTCTTT. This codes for CASSIADTEAFF.

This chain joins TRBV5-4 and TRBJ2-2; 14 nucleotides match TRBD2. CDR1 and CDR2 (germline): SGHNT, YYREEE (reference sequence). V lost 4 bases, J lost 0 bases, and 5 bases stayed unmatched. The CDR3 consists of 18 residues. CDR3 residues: CASSMGLAGDANTGELFF. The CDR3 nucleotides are TGTGCCAGCAGCATGGGACTAGCGGGAGACGCGAACACCGGGGAGCTGTTTTTT.

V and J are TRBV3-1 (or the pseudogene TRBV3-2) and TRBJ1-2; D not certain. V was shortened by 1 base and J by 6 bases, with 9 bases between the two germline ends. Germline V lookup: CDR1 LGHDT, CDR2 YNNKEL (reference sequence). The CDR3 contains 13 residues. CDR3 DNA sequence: TGTGCCAGCAGCCAAGGGGTGAGGGATGGCTACACCTTC. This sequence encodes CASSQGVRDGYTF.

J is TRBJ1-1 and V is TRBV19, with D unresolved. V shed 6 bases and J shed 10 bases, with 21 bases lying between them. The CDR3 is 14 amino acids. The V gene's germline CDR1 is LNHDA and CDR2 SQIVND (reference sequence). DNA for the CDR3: TGTGCCAGTAGGAGGGAAAGGACTCTTACCGGAGCTTTCTTT. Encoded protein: CASRRERTLTGAFF.

The CDR3 coding sequence is TGTGCCAGCAGCTGGGGGCGGACAGGGGGAGAAGCTTTCTTT. This codes for CASSWGRTGGEAFF. This chain uses TRBV5-6 with TRBJ1-1, with 10 bases that match TRBD1. The trim removed 3 bases at V and 8 bases at J, leaving 7 bases unmatched. CDR1 is SGHDT, CDR2 YYEEEE, per germline. The CDR3 is 14 amino acids.

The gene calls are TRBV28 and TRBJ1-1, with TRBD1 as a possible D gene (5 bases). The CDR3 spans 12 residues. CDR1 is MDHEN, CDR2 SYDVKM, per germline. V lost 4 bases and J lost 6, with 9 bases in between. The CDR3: CASSWGFSEAFF. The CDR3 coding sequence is TGTGCCAGCAGTTGGGGCTTCTCTGAAGCTTTCTTT.

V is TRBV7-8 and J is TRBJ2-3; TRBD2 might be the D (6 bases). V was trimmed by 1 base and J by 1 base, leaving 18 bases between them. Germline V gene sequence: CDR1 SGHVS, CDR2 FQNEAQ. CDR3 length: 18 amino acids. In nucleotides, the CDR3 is TGTGCCAGCAGCTTAGGTTCATGGGGGGAGAGGGGCACAGATACGCAGTATTTT. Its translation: CASSLGSWGERGTDTQYF.

The DNA for the CDR3 is TGTGCCAGCAGCGTATCAGGGGGGCACAATCAGCCCCAGCATTTT. Translation: CASSVSGGHNQPQHF. The V gene is TRBV9, the J gene TRBJ1-5; 7 bases are a match to TRBD1. Germline V lookup: CDR1 SGDLS, CDR2 YYNGEE. The CDR3 is 15 residues long. J lost 3 bases, V lost 1 base, and 4 bases had no gene match.

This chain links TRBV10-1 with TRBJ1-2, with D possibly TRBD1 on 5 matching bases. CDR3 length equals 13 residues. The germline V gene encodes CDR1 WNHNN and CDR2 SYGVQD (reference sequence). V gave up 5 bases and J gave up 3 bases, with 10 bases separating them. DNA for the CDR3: TGCGCCAGCAGTAAGGGGCAGGACTATGGCTACACCTTC. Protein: CASSKGQDYGYTF.

The DNA of the CDR3 is TGCGCCAGCAGCCAAGTCCTACAGACGGGAGCCTACGAGCAGTACTTC. Translation: CASSQVLQTGAYEQYF. The chain joins TRBV4-1 to TRBJ2-7, with D possibly being TRBD2 (6 bases). The CDR3 is made up of 16 amino acids. Trimming pared 1 base from V and 2 bases from J, leaving 15 bases between. Germline-derived CDR1 and CDR2 are MGHRA and YSYEKL.

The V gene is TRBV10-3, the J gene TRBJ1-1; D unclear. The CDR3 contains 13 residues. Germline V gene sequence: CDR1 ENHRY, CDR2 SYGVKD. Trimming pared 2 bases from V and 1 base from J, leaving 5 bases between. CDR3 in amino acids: CAISERWNTEAFF. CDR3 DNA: TGTGCCATCAGTGAGCGGTGGAACACTGAAGCTTTCTTT.